The T cell receptor beta chain under discussion was sequenced for a study of cytomegalovirus exposure and HLA in healthy donors. Study results and caveats: Presence/absence analyses rested on an assumption that sequencing depth was roughly uniform across donors. Being indistinguishable, some V segments were excluded, TRBV6-2 and TRBV6-3 among them. In a later analysis, an Asian-associated ancestry cluster reportedly showed fewer N-insertions than the approximately 620-donor mean.

The donors (healthy individuals) were bone marrow donors. The primer mix had 60 Vbeta and 13 Jbeta primers. Sequencing was performed with immunoSEQ multiplex PCR; in TCRdb, only in-frame clones are kept and a portion is missing. The sample holds 150,000 to 200,000 clones, about 79% seen once. This CDR3 has 12 amino acids. Per the germline V gene, CDR1 is SGHVT and CDR2 is SQSDAQ. V was pared by 0 bases and J by 8 bases, with 7 bases between. A note on this clone: Its antigen is not known.

V usage is TRBV7-4 and J usage is TRBJ1-2; D is unresolved. The sample was PBMCs. This clonotype was sampled from a girl aged 2-10 years in good health and CMV-seropositive. The CDR3 protein is CASSLAPRGYTF. CDR3 coding DNA: TGTGCCAGCAGCTTAGCGCCCAGGGGCTACACCTTC. Based on the CDR3 plus reference TRBV7-4 and TRBJ1-2, the full variable domain is GAGVSQSPRYKVAKRGRDVALRCDSISGHVTLYWYRQTLGQGSEVLTYSQSDAQRDKSGRPSGRFSAERPERSVSTLKIQRTEQGDSAVYLCASSLAPRGYTFGSGTRLTVV.